This T cell receptor beta chain is drawn from a study of Graves' ophthalmopathy and Graves' hyperthyroidism. RNA transcripts were the template, and TCR beta CDR3 regions were amplified from them. A first-round RT-PCR used HTBI primers, followed by a second-round multiplex PCR. TCRdb reprocessed the multiplex PCR reads via MiXCR and lists one record per CDR3 protein. The sample contains some 350,000 distinct CDR3 sequences, 17% of which appear only once. CDR3 length: 12 amino acids. With 6 bases clipped from V and 10 bases from J, the junction kept 8 bases outside the gene matches. CDR1 MRHNA and CDR2 SNTAGT come from the germline V gene.

The chain is built from TRBV6-4 and TRBJ1-1; 7 nucleotides match TRBD1. This clonotype was sampled from an adult woman with stable Graves' hyperthyroidism. The sequencing sample was made of peripheral blood. CDR3 region: CASSPQGGRAFF. For the CDR3, the DNA is TGTGCCAGCAGCCCCCAGGGGGGCCGAGCTTTCTTT.